This T cell receptor (beta chain) was observed in a study of OX40 agonist ivuxolimab in advanced cancers. Study background: Previous treatment with anti-PD-1, anti-PD-L1 or anti-CTLA-4 therapy was allowed; more than 35% had received some. Partial responses were achieved by three patients, of whom one had hepatocellular carcinoma and two had cutaneous melanoma. Study-level results: Expanded clones were, on average, more numerous among CD8+ T cells than CD4+.

The CDR3 contains 14 residues. Looked up from germline, CDR1 is MGHRA and CDR2 is YSYEKL. V lost 3 bases and J 0 bases, leaving 9 bases between the germline ends. Regarding this clone: Its specificity is not known.

Here immunoSEQ multiplex PCR was the method, and the copy in TCRdb shows in-frame clones only, minus some. The sample has 45,000 to 55,000 clones, about 81% seen once. The receptor's source is an adult with an advanced solid tumor such as melanoma, head and neck, liver or kidney cancer. This material consisted of CD4+ or CD8+ T cells sorted from blood, taken in a trial of the OX40 agonist ivuxolimab. This sequence joins TRBV4-1 and TRBJ2-7; D not resolved. CDR3 in DNA: TGCGCCAGCAGCCAGGGTCTTAGCTCCTACGAGCAGTACTTC. Encoded protein: CASSQGLSSYEQYF.